This T cell receptor (beta chain) was captured in a study of cytomegalovirus exposure and HLA in healthy donors. The V gene lost 0 bases and the J gene lost 3 bases, with 15 bases spanning the gap. CDR1 and CDR2 from the germline V gene are SGDLS and YYNGEE. The CDR3 spans 17 residues. The PCR had 60 Vbeta and 13 Jbeta primers. Assay: immunoSEQ multiplex PCR; the TCRdb copy retains only in-frame clones and omits some. The repertoire holds around 190,000 clones, with around 78% as singletons. This sequence originates from a woman under 40 in good health and CMV-seropositive. The V call is TRBV9, the J call TRBJ2-2, with D possibly TRBD1 on 5 matching bases. Specimen: PBMCs. This chain's CDR3 is CASSVDPLGADTGELFF. CDR3 DNA: TGTGCCAGCAGCGTAGATCCCTTAGGGGCAGACACCGGGGAGCTGTTTTTT. The complete variable domain, with remaining parts taken from reference TRBV9 and TRBJ2-2, reads DSGVTQTPKHLITATGQRVTLRCSPRSGDLSVYWYQQSLDQGLQFLIQYYNGEERAKGNILERFSAQQFPDLHSELNLSSLELGDSALYFCASSVDPLGADTGELFFGEGSRLTVL.